This T cell receptor (beta chain) was sequenced in a study of T cells in Graves' hyperthyroidism and ophthalmopathy. The CDR3 totals 16 residues. Losses at the gene ends were 4 bases for V and 1 base for J; bases not matched to a gene: 4. Looked up from germline, CDR1 is SGHDT and CDR2 is YYEEEE. Comments on this clonotype: Its antigen is unknown.

The CDR3 regions of TCR beta were amplified from RNA transcripts. The HTBI primer set was used in a first-round RT-PCR of the TCR CDR3. TCRdb processed the multiplex PCR reads anew with MiXCR; each CDR3 protein has one entry. This table holds about 640,000 distinct CDR3 sequences, under 25% found once. Whole-study results and caveats: The model foresaw ophthalmopathy a median approximately 6.1 months prior to onset.

A NOSPECS grade of at least 4, a Clinical Activity Score of at least 3 and duration under 3 months were recorded in ophthalmopathy patients. Together with thyroid ultrasound, orbital computed tomography, serum thyroxine and TRAb, clinical symptoms were used for diagnoses. Fresh peripheral blood, roughly 10 ml of it, supplied the PBMCs. The TCR comes from a man aged 25 to 40 with Graves' ophthalmopathy. Sequences were obtained from blood. The chain recombines TRBV5-6 with TRBJ2-1, with 11 bases fitting TRBD2. CDR3 nucleotides: TGTGCCAGCAGCGAAGTAGCGGGAGGGTCCTACAATGAGCAGTTCTTC. Amino acid sequence: CASSEVAGGSYNEQFF.